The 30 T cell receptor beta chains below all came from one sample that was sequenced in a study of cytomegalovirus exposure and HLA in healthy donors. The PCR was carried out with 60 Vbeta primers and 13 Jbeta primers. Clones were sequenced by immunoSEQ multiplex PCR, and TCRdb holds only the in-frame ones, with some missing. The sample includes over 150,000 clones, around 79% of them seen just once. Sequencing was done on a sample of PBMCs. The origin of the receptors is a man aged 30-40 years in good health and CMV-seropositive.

The CDR3 loop reads CAISYREEGNTEAFF. The CDR3 region has the DNA TGTGCCATCAGTTACAGGGAAGAGGGGAACACTGAAGCTTTCTTT. The rearrangement links TRBV10-3 to TRBJ1-1; tentatively, D is TRBD1 (6 bases). The CDR3 extends over 15 amino acids. V was shortened by 5 bases and J by 1 base, with 14 bases between the two germline ends. Germline assignment: CDR1 ENHRY and CDR2 SYGVKD.

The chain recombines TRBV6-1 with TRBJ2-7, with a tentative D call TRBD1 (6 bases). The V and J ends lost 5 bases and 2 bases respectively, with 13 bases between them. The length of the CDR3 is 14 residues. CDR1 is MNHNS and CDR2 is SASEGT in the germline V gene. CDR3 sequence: CASSTEEGAYEQYF. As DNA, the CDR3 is TGTGCCAGCAGTACTGAAGAGGGGGCCTACGAGCAGTACTTC.

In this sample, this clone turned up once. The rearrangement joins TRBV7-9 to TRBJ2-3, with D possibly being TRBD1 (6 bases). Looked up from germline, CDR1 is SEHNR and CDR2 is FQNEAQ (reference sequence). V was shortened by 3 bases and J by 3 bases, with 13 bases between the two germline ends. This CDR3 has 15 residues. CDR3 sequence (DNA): TGTGCCAGCAGCTTTTCTTGGGGGCGTACAGATACGCAGTATTTT. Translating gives CASSFSWGRTDTQYF.

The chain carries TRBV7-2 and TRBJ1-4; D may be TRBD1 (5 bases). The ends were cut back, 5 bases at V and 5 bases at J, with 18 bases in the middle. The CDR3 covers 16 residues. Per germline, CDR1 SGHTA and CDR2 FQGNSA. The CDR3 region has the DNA TGTGCCAGCAGCCCTACTCGTCAGGGCTCAAATGAAAAACTGTTTTTT. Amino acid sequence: CASSPTRQGSNEKLFF.

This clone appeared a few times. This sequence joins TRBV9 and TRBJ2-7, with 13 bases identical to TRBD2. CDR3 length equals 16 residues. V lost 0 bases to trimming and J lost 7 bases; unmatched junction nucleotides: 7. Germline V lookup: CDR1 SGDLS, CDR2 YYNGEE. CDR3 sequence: CASSVGWTSGSREQYF. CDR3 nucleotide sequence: TGTGCCAGCAGCGTAGGTTGGACTAGCGGGAGTCGGGAGCAGTACTTC. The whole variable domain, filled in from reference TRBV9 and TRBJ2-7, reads DSGVTQTPKHLITATGQRVTLRCSPRSGDLSVYWYQQSLDQGLQFLIQYYNGEERAKGNILERFSAQQFPDLHSELNLSSLELGDSALYFCASSVGWTSGSREQYFGPGTRLTVT.

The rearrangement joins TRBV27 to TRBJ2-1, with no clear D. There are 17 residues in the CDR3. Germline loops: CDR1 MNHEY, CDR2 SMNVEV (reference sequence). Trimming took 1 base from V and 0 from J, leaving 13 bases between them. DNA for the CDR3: TGTGCCAGCAGTTTATATCCCGGTCTAAGCTCCTACAATGAGCAGTTCTTC. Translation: CASSLYPGLSSYNEQFF.

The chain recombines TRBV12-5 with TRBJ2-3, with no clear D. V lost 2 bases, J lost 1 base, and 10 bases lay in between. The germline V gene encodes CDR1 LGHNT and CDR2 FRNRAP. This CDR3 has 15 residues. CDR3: CASGLTSTRTDTQYF. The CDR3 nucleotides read TGTGCTAGTGGTTTGACGTCTACCCGCACAGATACGCAGTATTTT. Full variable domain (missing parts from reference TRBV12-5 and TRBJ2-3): DARVTQTPRHKVTEMGQEVTMRCQPILGHNTVFWYRQTMMQGLELLAYFRNRAPLDDSGMPKDRFSAEMPDATLATLKIQPSEPRDSAVYFCASGLTSTRTDTQYFGPGTRLTVL.

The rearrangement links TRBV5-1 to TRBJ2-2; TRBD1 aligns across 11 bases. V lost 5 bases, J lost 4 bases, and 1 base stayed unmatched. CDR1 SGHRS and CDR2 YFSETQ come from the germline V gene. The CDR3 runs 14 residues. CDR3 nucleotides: TGCGCCAGCAGGGGACAGGGGGGCACCGGGGAGCTGTTTTTT. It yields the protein CASRGQGGTGELFF.

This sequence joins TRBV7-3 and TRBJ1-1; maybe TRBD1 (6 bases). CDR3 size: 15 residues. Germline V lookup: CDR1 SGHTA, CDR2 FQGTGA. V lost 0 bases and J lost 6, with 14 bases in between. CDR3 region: CASSLTQGKASEAFF. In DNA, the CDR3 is TGTGCCAGCAGCTTAACGCAGGGGAAGGCATCTGAAGCTTTCTTT. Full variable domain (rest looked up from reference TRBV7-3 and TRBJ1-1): GAGVSQTPSNKVTEKGKYVELRCDPISGHTALYWYRQSLGQGPEFLIYFQGTGAADDSGLPNDRFFAVRPEGSVSTLKIQRTERGDSAVYLCASSLTQGKASEAFFGQGTRLTVV.

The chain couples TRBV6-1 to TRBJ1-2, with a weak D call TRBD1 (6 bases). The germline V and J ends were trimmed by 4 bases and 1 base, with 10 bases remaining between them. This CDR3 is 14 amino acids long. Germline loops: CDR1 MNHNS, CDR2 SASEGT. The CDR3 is CASSVTGINYGYTF. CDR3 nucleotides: TGTGCCAGCAGTGTAACAGGGATTAACTATGGCTACACCTTC.

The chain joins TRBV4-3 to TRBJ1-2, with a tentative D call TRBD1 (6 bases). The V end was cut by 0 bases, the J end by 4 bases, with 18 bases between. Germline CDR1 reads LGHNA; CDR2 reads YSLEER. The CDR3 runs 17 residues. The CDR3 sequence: CASSQEHGDRFFYGYTF. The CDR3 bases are TGCGCCAGCAGCCAAGAACATGGAGACAGGTTCTTCTATGGCTACACCTTC.

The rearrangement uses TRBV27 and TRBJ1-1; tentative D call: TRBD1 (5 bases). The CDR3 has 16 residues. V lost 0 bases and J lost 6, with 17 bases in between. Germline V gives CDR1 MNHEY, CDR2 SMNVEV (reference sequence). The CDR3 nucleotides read TGTGCCAGCAGTTTATCGCTAACCCACATAGGGGCTGAAGCTTTCTTT. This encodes CASSLSLTHIGAEAFF.

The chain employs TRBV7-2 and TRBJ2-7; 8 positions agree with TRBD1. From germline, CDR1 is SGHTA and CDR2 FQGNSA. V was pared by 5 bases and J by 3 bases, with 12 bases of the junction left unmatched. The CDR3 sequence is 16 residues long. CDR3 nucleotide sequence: TGTGCCAGCAGCCCCTGGACAGGGCCTTCAAACTACGAGCAGTACTTC. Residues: CASSPWTGPSNYEQYF. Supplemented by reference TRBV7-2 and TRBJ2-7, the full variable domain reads GAGVSQSPSNKVTEKGKDVELRCDPISGHTALYWYRQSLGQGLEFLIYFQGNSAPDKSGLPSDRFSAERTGGSVSTLTIQRTQQEDSAVYLCASSPWTGPSNYEQYFGPGTRLTVT.

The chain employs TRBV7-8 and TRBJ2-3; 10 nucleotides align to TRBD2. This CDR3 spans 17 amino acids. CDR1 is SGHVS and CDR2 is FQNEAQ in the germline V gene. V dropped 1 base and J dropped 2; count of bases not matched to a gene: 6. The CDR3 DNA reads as TGTGCCAGCAGCTTAGTAGCCGGGACTAGCGCCACAGATACGCAGTATTTT. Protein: CASSLVAGTSATDTQYF.

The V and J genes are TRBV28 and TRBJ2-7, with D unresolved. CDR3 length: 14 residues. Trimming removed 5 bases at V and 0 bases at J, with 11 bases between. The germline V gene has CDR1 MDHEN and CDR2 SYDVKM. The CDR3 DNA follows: TGTGCCAGCAGTACGAGCGCGCGCTCCTACGAGCAGTACTTC. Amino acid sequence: CASSTSARSYEQYF.

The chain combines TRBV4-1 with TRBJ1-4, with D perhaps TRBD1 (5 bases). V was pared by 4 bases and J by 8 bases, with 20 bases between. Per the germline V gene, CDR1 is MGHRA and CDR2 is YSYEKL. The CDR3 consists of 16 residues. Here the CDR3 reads CASSLPGLLSREKLFF. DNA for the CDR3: TGCGCCAGCAGCCTACCGGGACTCTTATCCAGGGAAAAACTGTTTTTT.

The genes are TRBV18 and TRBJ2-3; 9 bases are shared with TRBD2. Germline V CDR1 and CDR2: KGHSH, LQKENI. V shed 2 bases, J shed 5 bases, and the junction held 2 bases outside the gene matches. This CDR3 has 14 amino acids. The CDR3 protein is CASSPAGGVDTQYF. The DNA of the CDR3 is TGTGCCAGCTCACCAGCGGGAGGGGTAGATACGCAGTATTTT.

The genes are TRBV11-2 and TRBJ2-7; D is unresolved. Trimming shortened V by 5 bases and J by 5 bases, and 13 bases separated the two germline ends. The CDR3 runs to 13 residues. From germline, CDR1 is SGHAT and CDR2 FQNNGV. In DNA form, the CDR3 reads TGTGCCAGCAGCATAAATCATGGCAACGAGCAGTACTTC. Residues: CASSINHGNEQYF.

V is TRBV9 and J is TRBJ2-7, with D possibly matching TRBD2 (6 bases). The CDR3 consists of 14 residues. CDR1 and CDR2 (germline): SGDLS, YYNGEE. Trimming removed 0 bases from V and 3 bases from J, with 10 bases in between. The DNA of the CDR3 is TGTGCCAGCAGCGTAGGACTAGACGTCTACGAGCAGTACTTC. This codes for CASSVGLDVYEQYF.

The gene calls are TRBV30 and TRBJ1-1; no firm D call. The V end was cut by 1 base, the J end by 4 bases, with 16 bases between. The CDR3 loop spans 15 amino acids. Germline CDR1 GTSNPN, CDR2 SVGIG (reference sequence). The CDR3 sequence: CAWSARNGWSTEAFF. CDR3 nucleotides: TGTGCCTGGAGTGCCCGAAACGGATGGAGCACTGAAGCTTTCTTT.

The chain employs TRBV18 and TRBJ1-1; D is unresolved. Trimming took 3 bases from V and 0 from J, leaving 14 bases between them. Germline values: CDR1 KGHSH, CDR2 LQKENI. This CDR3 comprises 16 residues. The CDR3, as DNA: TGTGCCAGCTCACCTTTCGACCGGGAATTGAACACTGAAGCTTTCTTT. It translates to CASSPFDRELNTEAFF.

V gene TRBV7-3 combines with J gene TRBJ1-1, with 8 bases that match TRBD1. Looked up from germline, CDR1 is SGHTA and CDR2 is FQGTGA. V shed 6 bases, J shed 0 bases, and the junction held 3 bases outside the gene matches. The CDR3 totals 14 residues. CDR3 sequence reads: CASRLDRVNTEAFF. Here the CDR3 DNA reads TGTGCCAGCAGATTGGACAGGGTGAACACTGAAGCTTTCTTT.

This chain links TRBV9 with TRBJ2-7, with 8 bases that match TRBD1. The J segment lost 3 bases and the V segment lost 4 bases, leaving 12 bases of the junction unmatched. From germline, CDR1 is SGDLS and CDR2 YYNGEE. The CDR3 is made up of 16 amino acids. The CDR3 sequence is CASSFNPQGDSYEQYF. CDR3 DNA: TGTGCCAGCAGCTTCAACCCACAGGGGGATAGCTACGAGCAGTACTTC.

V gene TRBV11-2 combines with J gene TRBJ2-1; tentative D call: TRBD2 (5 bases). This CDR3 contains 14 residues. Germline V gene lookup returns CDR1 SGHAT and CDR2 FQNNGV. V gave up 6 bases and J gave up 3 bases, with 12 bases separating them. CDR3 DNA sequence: TGTGCCAGCAGTACTGGACTGATCTACAATGAGCAGTTCTTC. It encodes CASSTGLIYNEQFF.

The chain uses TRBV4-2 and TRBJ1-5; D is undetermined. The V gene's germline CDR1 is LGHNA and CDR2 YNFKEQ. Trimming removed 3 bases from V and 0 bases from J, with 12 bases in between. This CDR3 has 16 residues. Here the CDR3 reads CASSQGATDSNQPQHF. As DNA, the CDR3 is TGTGCCAGCAGCCAGGGCGCTACCGATAGCAATCAGCCCCAGCATTTT.

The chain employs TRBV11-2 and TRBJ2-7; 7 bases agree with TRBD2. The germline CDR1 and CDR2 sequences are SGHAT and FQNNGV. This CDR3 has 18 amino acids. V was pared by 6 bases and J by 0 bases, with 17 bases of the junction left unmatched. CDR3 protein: CASRLGGRRAEASYEQYF. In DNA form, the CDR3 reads TGTGCCAGCAGGTTGGGGGGGAGGCGTGCGGAAGCCTCCTACGAGCAGTACTTC.

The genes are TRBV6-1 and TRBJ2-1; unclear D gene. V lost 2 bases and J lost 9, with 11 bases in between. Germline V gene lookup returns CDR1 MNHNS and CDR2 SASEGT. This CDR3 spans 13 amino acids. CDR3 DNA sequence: TGTGCCAGCAGTGAACAGAGCCAGCGTGAGCAGTTCTTC. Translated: CASSEQSQREQFF.

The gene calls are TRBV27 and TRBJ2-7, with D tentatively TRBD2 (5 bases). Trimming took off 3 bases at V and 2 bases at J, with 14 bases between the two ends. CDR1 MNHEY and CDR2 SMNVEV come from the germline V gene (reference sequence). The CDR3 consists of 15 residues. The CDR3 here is CASSFGSGYTYEQYF. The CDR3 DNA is TGTGCCAGCAGTTTTGGGAGTGGGTATACCTACGAGCAGTACTTC.

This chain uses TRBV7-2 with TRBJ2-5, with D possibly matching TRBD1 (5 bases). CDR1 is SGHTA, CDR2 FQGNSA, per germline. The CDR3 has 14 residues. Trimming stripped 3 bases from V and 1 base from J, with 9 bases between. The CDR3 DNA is TGTGCCAGCAGCTTGGTGGGGCTCCAAGAGACCCAGTACTTC. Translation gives CASSLVGLQETQYF.

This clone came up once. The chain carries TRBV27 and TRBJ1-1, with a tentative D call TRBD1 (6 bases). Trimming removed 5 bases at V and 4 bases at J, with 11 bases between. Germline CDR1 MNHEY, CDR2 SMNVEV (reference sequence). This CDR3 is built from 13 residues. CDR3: CASSQGGVTEAFF. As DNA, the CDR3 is TGTGCCAGCAGTCAAGGGGGGGTCACTGAAGCTTTCTTT.